A selection of T cell receptor beta chains follows, all from one sample in a study of Ad26.COV2.S vaccination and SARS-CoV-2 variants. Method: immunoSEQ multiplex PCR; TCRdb's copy keeps in-frame clones and lacks some. The sample has about 480,000 clones, 87% seen once. The source material was peripheral blood, sampled in a trial of Ad26.COV2.S vaccine versus placebo. The receptor source for this set is a person aged 18-60 years who received the Ad26.COV2.S COVID-19 vaccine or a placebo. Both conserved end residues are part of each CDR3. D genes are given only for firm matches. Expanded clones get a size class; other rows say once, few or many, or leave the size out.

>NA|TRBV28|NA|TRBJ2-5
TGTGCCAGCAACAGACTAGTAGGGCAAGAGACCCAGTACTTC
CASNRLVGQETQYF
>NA|TRBV10-3|NA|TRBJ2-5
TGTGCCATCAGTGAGTCTAGCCACCAAGAGACCCAGTACTTC
CAISESSHQETQYF
>NA|TRBV29-1|NA|TRBJ2-3
TGCAGCGTTGAAAAAGCGGCGGGGCCCGGTGATACGCAGTATTTT
CSVEKAAGPGDTQYF
>TRBD1|TRBV27|NA|TRBJ1-2
TGTGCCAGCAGTTCGACAGGGAACGTTGGCTACACCTTC
CASSSTGNVGYTF
>NA|TRBV5-1|once|TRBJ2-5
TGCGCCAGCAGCTTGAAAGAGACCCAGTACTTC
CASSLKETQYF
>NA|TRBV30|NA|TRBJ1-2
TGTGCCTGGAGTGTGGGCAGCCAAGGCTACACCTTC
CAWSVGSQGYTF
>TRBD1|TRBV27|NA|TRBJ2-7
TGTGCCACCTTAGGGACAGACTGGGAGCAGTACTTC
CATLGTDWEQYF
>NA|TRBV12-3/TRBV12-4|NA|TRBJ1-1
TGTGCCAGCAGTTTTCCGGGGAACACTGAAGCTTTCTTT
CASSFPGNTEAFF
>TRBD1|TRBV4-3|NA|TRBJ2-1
TGCGCCAGCAGCCAGGAAGCCAGGGGGCGCGATGAGCAGTTCTTC
CASSQEARGRDEQFF
>NA|TRBV28|NA|TRBJ1-2
TGTGCCAGCAGTTTATCAGGCAGGGTCCGTGGCTACACCTTC
CASSLSGRVRGYTF
>NA|TRBV4-1|NA|TRBJ2-7
TGCGCCAGCAGCCAAGAAGGGTTATCAAGCGGTACCTACGAGCAGTACTTC
CASSQEGLSSGTYEQYF
>NA|TRBV7-9|few|TRBJ2-1
TGTGCCAGCAGCTTAGTTTTCCCCGGGAGTGAGCAGTTCTTC
CASSLVFPGSEQFF
>NA|TRBV19|NA|TRBJ1-5
TGTGCCAGTAGCTCAGGGAATCAGCCCCAGCATTTT
CASSSGNQPQHF
>NA|TRBV28|NA|TRBJ1-3
TGTGCCAGCAGTCCCTGGATGAAAAGAAACACCATATATTTT
CASSPWMKRNTIYF
>NA|TRBV24-1|few|TRBJ1-3
TGTGCCACCAGTGATGCCGCGGGGGCTGGAAACACCATATATTTT
CATSDAAGAGNTIYF
>NA|TRBV19|NA|TRBJ2-1
TGTGCCAGTATAGGGATAACAGGGACTTCCTACAATGAGCAGTTCTTC
CASIGITGTSYNEQFF
>TRBD1|TRBV30|NA|TRBJ2-7
TGTGCCTGGAGTGTCGGACAGGGAAAGTACGAGCAGTACTTC
CAWSVGQGKYEQYF